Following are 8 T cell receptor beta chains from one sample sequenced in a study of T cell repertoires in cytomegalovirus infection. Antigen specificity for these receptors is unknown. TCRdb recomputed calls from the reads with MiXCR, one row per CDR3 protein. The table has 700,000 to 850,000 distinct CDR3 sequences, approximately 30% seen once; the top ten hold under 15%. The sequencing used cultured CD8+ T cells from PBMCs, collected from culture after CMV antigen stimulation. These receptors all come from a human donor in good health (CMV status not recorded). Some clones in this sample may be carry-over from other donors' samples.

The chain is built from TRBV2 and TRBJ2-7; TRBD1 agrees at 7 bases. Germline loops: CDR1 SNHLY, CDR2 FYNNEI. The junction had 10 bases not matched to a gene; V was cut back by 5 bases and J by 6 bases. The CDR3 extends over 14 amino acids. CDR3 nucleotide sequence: TGTGCCAGCAGTCGGACAGGCGGAGTGGGCGAGCAGTACGTC. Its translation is CASSRTGGVGEQYV.

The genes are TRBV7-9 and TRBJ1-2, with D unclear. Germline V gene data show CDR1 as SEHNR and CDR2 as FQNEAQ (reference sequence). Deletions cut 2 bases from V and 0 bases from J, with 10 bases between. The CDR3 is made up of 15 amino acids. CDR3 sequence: CASSLQDTSNYGYTF. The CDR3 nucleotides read TGTGCCAGCAGCTTACAGGATACTTCTAACTATGGCTACACCTTC. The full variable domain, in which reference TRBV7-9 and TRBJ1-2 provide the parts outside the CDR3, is DTGVSQNPRHKITKRGQNVTFRCDPISEHNRLYWYRQTLGQGPEFLTYFQNEAQLEKSRLLSDRFSAERPKGSFSTLEIQRTEQGDSAMYLCASSLQDTSNYGYTFGSGTRLTVV.

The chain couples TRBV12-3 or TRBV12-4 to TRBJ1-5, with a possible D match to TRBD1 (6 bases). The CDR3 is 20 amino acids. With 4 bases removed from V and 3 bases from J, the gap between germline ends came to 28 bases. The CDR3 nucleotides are TGTGCCAGCAGTTGGGGGGGCTCAGGGGTGGTGTCAACGATCAATCAGCCCCAGCATTTT. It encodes CASSWGGSGVVSTINQPQHF.

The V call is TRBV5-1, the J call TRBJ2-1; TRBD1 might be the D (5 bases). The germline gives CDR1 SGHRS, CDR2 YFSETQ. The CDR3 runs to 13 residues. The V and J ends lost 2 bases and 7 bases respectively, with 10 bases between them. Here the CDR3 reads CASSFTDTNEQFF. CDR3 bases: TGCGCCAGCAGCTTCACGGACACAAATGAGCAGTTCTTC.

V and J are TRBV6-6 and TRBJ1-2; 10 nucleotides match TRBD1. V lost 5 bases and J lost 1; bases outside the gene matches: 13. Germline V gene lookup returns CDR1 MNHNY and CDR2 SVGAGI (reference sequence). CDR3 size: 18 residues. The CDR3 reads CASSTSGTGATYNYGYTF. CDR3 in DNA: TGTGCCAGCAGTACCTCCGGGACAGGGGCTACTTATAACTATGGCTACACCTTC.

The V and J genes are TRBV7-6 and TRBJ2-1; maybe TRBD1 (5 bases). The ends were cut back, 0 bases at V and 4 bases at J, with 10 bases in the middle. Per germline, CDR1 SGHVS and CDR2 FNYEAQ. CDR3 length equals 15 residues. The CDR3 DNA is TGTGCCAGCAGCTTAGCGGGGCCCACATACAATGAGCAGTTCTTC. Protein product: CASSLAGPTYNEQFF.

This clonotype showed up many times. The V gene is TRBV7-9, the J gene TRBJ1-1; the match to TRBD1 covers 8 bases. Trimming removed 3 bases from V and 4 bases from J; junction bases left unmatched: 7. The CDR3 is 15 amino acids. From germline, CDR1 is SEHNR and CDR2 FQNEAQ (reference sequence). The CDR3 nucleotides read TGTGCCAGCAGCTTGTTGACAGGGGTGAGCACTGAAGCTTTCTTT. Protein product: CASSLLTGVSTEAFF.

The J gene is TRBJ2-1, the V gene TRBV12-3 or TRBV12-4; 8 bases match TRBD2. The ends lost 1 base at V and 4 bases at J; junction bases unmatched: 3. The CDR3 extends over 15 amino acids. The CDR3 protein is CASSLGRGVYNEQFF. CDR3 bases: TGTGCCAGCAGTTTAGGGCGGGGGGTTTACAATGAGCAGTTCTTC.